Judged by abundance, the clone carrying this T cell receptor beta chain is medium-sized. As yet, its antigen is unknown. V lost 2 bases and J lost 8, with 10 bases in between. There are 14 residues in the CDR3. From germline, CDR1 is KGHSH and CDR2 LQKENI. Using its own MiXCR run on the reads, TCRdb lists one record per CDR3 protein. The sample records around 10,000 distinct CDR3 sequences, around a sixth being singletons. The source of the sample is a study of liver allograft versus peripheral blood T cells. Study-level information: Graft-liver T cell receptor repertoires were compared against recipient peripheral blood repertoires.

General observations from the study: As reported, T cell receptor repertoires inside liver allografts differed from those present in peripheral blood.

V is TRBV18 and J is TRBJ1-6, with a tentative D call TRBD1 (6 bases). The sequence was collected from a human patient who had a liver transplant. The graft donor may account for some of the T cells. The CDR3 DNA reads TGTGCCAGCTCACCATCAGGGGACGATTCACCCCTCCACTTT. It translates to CASSPSGDDSPLHF.